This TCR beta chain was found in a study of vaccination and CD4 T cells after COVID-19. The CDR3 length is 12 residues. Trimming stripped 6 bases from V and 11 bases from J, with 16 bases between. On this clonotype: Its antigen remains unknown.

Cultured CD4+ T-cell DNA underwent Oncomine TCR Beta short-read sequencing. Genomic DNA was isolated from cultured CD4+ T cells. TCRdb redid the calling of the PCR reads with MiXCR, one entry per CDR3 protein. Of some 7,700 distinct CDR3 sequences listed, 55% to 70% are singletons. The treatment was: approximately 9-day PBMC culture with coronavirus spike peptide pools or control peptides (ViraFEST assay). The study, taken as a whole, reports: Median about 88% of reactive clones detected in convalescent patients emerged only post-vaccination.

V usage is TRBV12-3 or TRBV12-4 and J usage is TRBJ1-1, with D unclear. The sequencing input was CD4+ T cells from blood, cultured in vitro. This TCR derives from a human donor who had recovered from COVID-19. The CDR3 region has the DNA TGTGCCAGCAGCCCCTGGGGTGGGGTTGCTTTCTTT. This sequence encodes CASSPWGGVAFF.